This T cell receptor (beta chain) was obtained from a study of blood T cells in healthy people across ages. A second PCR of 7 to 11 cycles used a sample-barcoded 5' primer and a J-beta primer mix. Each CDR3 protein gets one entry after TCRdb re-called the 5' RACE reads with MiXCR. The sample holds hundreds of thousands of distinct CDR3 sequences; 32% are singletons and the top ten take approximately 15%. Trimming removed 3 bases at V and 1 base at J, with 20 bases between. Germline CDR1 and CDR2: SGHRS and YFSETQ. The CDR3 is 18 residues long. At least ten counts were recorded for this clonotype. The origin of this receptor is a woman of 80 years or more in good health. The chain carries TRBV5-1 and TRBJ2-4, with D possibly being TRBD1 (6 bases). Sequenced material: blood. CDR3 in amino acids: CASSSLMGAGTAKNIQYF. In nucleotides, the CDR3 is TGCGCCAGCAGCTCACTTATGGGGGCAGGTACGGCCAAAAACATTCAGTACTTC.